This T cell receptor (beta chain) derives from a study of blood T cell repertoires in COVID-19. Sequencing was performed with immunoSEQ multiplex PCR; in TCRdb, only in-frame clones are kept and a portion is missing. The sample records 400,000 to 500,000 clones, about 88% being singletons. Membership in each cohort depended on participant-reported clinical history. Someone with COVID-19 had been met by exposed participants within 2 weeks before study entry. The V and J ends lost 1 base and 7 bases respectively, with 20 bases between them. The CDR3 contains 17 residues. Germline CDR1 is LNHDA and CDR2 is SQIVND (reference sequence).

The chain combines TRBV19 with TRBJ2-1; no reliable D call. The sequenced sample was PBMCs or T cells enriched from blood (not recorded which). The source is a young woman who had been exposed to COVID-19. The CDR3 DNA reads TGTGCCAGTAGTATAGGTGATAGCTTGCTTGTATATAATGAGCAGTTCTTC. It yields the protein CASSIGDSLLVYNEQFF. Together with reference TRBV19 and TRBJ2-1, the CDR3 gives the full variable domain: DGGITQSPKYLFRKEGQNVTLSCEQNLNHDAMYWYRQDPGQGLRLIYYSQIVNDFQKGDIAEGYSVSREKKESFPLTVTSAQKNPTAFYLCASSIGDSLLVYNEQFFGPGTRLTVL.